This T cell receptor beta chain came from a study of identical twins. TCRdb used MiXCR to reprocess the 5' RACE reads, holding one entry per CDR3 protein. The table has 210,000 or so distinct CDR3 sequences, roughly 15% seen once. Losses at the gene ends were 11 bases for V and 2 bases for J; bases not matched to a gene: 14. CDR1 SEHNR and CDR2 FQNEAQ come from the germline V gene (reference sequence). This CDR3 is 16 amino acids long. This clonotype has only a few counts. What it recognizes is unknown. Study-level results: Clonotypes of the beta chain that were abundant in cord blood carried fewer insertions (memory repertoires showed none).

The data also belong to a second study, concerning T cells expressing NK-cell markers. That source notes: The study left the HCMV specificity of expanded NKG2C+ T cell clones unresolved.

The chain recombines TRBV7-9 with TRBJ2-3; TRBD1 matches 9 bases. The receptor's source is a woman aged 18-29 years in good health. The sequenced sample was CD8+ T cells sorted from blood. The CDR3 sequence: CAGGSGDRGFTDTQYF. The CDR3 region has the DNA TGTGCCGGCGGGAGCGGCGACAGGGGGTTCACAGATACGCAGTATTTT.